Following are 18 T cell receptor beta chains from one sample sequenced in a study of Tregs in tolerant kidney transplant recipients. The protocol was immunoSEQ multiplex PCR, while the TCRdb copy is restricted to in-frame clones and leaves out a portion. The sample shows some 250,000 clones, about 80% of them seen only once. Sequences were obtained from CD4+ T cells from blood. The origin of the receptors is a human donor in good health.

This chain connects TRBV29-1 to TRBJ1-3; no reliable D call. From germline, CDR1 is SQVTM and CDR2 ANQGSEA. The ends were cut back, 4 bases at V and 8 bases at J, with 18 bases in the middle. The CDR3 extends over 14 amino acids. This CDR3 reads CSVAGRAAGDTIYF. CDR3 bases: TGCAGCGTTGCCGGAAGGGCGGCTGGGGACACCATATATTTT.

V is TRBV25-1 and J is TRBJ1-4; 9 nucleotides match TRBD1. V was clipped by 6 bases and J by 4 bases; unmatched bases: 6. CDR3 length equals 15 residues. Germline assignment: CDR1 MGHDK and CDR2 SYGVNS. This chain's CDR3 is CASRRDRDFNEKLFF. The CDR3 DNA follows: TGTGCCAGCAGACGGGACAGGGATTTTAATGAAAAACTGTTTTTT.

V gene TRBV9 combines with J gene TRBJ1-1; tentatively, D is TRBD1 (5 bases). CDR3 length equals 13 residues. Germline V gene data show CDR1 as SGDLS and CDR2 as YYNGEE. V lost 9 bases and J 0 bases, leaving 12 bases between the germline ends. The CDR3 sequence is CATSTAMNTEAFF. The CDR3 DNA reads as TGTGCCACCTCGACAGCGATGAACACTGAAGCTTTCTTT.

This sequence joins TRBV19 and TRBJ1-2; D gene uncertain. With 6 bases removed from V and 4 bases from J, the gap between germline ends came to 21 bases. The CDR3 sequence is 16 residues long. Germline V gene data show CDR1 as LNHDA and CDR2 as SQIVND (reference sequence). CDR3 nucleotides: TGTGCCAGTAGCATTCTTCATGGCGAGCCGACCTATGGCTACACCTTC. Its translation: CASSILHGEPTYGYTF.

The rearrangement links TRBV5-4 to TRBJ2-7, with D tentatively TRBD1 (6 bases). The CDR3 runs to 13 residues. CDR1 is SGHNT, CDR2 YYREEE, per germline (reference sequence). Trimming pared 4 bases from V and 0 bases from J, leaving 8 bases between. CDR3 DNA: TGTGCCAGCAGCCGGGACAACTCCTACGAGCAGTACTTC. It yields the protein CASSRDNSYEQYF.

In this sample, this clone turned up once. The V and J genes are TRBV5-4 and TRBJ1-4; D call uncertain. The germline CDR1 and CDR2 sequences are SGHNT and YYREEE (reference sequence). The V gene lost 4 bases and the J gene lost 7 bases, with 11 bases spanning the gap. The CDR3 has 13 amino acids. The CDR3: CASSLPAGEKLFF. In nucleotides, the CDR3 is TGTGCCAGCAGCCTTCCAGCGGGTGAAAAACTGTTTTTT.

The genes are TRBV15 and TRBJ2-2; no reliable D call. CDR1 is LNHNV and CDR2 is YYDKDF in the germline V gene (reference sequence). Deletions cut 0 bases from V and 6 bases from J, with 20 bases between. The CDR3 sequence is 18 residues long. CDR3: CATSRDRLSPRWSGELFF. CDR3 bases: TGTGCCACCAGCAGAGATCGGTTGAGCCCACGCTGGTCCGGGGAGCTGTTTTTT.

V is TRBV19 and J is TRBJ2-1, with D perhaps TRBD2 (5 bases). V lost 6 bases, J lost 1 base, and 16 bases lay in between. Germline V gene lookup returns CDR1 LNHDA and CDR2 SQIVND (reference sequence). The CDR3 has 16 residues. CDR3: CASRKSSIMSYNEQFF. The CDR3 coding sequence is TGTGCCAGTAGAAAATCTAGCATTATGTCCTACAATGAGCAGTTCTTC.

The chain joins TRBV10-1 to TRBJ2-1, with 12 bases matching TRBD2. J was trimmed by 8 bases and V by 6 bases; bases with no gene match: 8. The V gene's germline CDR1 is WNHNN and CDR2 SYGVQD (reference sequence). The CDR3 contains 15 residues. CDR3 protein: CASSSKLAGGDEQFF. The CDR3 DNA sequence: TGCGCCAGCAGCTCCAAACTAGCGGGGGGCGATGAGCAGTTCTTC.

The CDR3 is CASSRTGKETQYF. In DNA form, the CDR3 reads TGCGCCAGCAGTAGGACAGGGAAAGAGACCCAGTACTTC. V and J are TRBV10-1 and TRBJ2-5; TRBD1 matches at 8 bases. Unmatched junction bases numbered 2, after V lost 5 bases and J lost 3 bases. Germline lookup yields CDR1 WNHNN and CDR2 SYGVQD (reference sequence). The CDR3 has 13 residues.

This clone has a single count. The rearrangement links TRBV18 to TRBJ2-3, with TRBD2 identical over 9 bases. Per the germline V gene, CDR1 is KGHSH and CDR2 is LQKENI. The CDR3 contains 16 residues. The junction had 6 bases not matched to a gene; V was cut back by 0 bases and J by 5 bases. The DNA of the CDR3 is TGTGCCAGCTCACCACCGCGGGGGGGCAAGGTAGATACGCAGTATTTT. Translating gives CASSPPRGGKVDTQYF.

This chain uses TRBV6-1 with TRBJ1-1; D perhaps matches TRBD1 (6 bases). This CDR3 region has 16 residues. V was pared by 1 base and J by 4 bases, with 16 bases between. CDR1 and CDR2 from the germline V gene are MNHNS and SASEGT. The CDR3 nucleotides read TGTGCCAGCAGTGAAGACAAGAGACAGGAGATCACTGAAGCTTTCTTT. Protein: CASSEDKRQEITEAFF.

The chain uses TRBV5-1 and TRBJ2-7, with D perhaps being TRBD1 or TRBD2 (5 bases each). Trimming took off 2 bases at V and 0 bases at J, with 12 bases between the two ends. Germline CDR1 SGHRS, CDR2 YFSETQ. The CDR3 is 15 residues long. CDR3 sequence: CASSLWGNPSYEQYF. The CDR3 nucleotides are TGCGCCAGCAGCTTATGGGGGAACCCCTCCTACGAGCAGTACTTC.

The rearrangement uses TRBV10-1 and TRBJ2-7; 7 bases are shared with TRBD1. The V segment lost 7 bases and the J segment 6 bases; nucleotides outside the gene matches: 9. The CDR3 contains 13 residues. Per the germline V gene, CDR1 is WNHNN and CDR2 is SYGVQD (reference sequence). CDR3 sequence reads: CASIPTGYCEQYF. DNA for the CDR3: TGCGCCAGCATCCCGACAGGGTACTGCGAGCAGTACTTC.

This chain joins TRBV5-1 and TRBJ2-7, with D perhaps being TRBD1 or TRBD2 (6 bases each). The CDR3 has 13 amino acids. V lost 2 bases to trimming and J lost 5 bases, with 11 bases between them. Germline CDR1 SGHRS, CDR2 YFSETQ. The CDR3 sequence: CASSLGGGHEQYF. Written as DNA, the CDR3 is TGCGCCAGCAGCTTAGGAGGGGGACACGAGCAGTACTTC.

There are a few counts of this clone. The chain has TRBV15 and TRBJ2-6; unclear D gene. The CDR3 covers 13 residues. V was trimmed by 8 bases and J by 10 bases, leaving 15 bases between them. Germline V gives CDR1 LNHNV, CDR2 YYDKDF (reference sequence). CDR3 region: CATSPEIGNVLTF. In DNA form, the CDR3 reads TGTGCCACCTCCCCCGAAATTGGGAACGTCCTGACTTTC.

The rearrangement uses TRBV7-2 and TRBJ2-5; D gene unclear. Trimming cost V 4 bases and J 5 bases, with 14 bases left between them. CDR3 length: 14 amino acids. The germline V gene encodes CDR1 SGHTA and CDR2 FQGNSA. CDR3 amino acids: CASSWKNNEETQYF. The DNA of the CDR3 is TGTGCCAGCAGCTGGAAAAATAATGAGGAGACCCAGTACTTC. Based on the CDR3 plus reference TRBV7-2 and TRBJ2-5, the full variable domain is GAGVSQSPSNKVTEKGKDVELRCDPISGHTALYWYRQSLGQGLEFLIYFQGNSAPDKSGLPSDRFSAERTGGSVSTLTIQRTQQEDSAVYLCASSWKNNEETQYFGPGTRLLVL.

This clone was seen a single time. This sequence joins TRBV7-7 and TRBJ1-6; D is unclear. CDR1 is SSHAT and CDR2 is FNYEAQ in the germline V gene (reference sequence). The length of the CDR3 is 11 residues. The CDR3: CAHNRHSPLHF. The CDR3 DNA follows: TGTGCTCATAATAGGCATTCACCCCTCCACTTT.